The 24 T cell receptor beta chains listed next were all sequenced from one sample in a study of cytomegalovirus exposure and HLA in healthy donors. PCR employed 60 Vbeta and 13 Jbeta primers. This table comes from immunoSEQ multiplex PCR, and its TCRdb copy is limited to in-frame clones, with some not included. The table records 93,000 or so clones, over 70% of them present only once. Sequencing was carried out using PBMCs. These receptors all stem from a man aged 50 to 59 in good health and CMV-seropositive.

The table lists this clone with a count of one. The chain links TRBV9 to TRBJ2-5; perhaps TRBD2 as D (7 bases). The J call may be faulty, since TRBJ2-7 better matches the DNA end. The V gene's germline CDR1 is SGDLS and CDR2 YYNGEE. The CDR3 is 15 residues long. CDR3 loop: CASSVEGGGPYEQYF. The CDR3 nucleotides read TGTGCCAGCAGCGTAGAAGGGGGAGGGCCCTACGAGCAGTACTTC.

The rearrangement uses TRBV5-1 and TRBJ2-3; D remains unclear. Trimming stripped 3 bases from V and 6 bases from J, with 8 bases between. The CDR3 is 12 amino acids. The germline gives CDR1 SGHRS, CDR2 YFSETQ. The CDR3 DNA reads as TGCGCCAGCAGCTCCAGCAGGGATACGCAGTATTTT. Translated: CASSSSRDTQYF.

Only one count was recorded for this clone. The rearrangement joins TRBV25-1 to TRBJ2-7; tentatively, D is TRBD2 (5 bases). The CDR3 extends over 13 amino acids. The germline V and J ends were trimmed by 10 bases and 4 bases, with 17 bases remaining between them. The germline gives CDR1 MGHDK, CDR2 SYGVNS. The DNA of the CDR3 is TGTGCCACCGTCACCCCGGGCGGGTACGAGCAGTACTTC. Residues: CATVTPGGYEQYF.

The V call is TRBV19, the J call TRBJ2-7, with 7 bases aligning to TRBD1. This CDR3 is built from 14 residues. CDR1 is LNHDA, CDR2 SQIVND, per germline (reference sequence). V trimming: 5 bases; J trimming: 0 bases; junction bases outside the gene matches: 4. The CDR3 loop is CASSQDRNSYEQYF. DNA of the CDR3: TGTGCCAGTAGTCAGGACAGGAACTCCTACGAGCAGTACTTC.

This chain's CDR3 is CASSLTFGDTQYF. The CDR3 region has the DNA TGTGCCAGCAGCTTAACGTTCGGAGATACGCAGTATTTT. The chain carries TRBV7-3 and TRBJ2-3, with D uncertain. Germline V gives CDR1 SGHTA, CDR2 FQGTGA. The ends were cut back, 0 bases at V and 5 bases at J, with 6 bases in the middle. This CDR3 has 13 residues.

The chain recombines TRBV5-1 with TRBJ2-3, with a possible D match to TRBD1 (6 bases). The CDR3 contains 16 residues. The V gene lost 0 bases and the J gene lost 2 bases, with 13 bases spanning the gap. Per the germline V gene, CDR1 is SGHRS and CDR2 is YFSETQ. The DNA of the CDR3 is TGCGCCAGCAGCTTGGGTCGGGACACCTCCACAGATACGCAGTATTTT. Protein product: CASSLGRDTSTDTQYF.

The J gene is TRBJ1-3, the V gene TRBV4-3; D is possibly TRBD1 (5 bases). Between the trimmed V and J ends, which lost 0 bases and 0 bases, there was a span of 12 bases. CDR3 size: 17 residues. CDR1 is LGHNA and CDR2 is YSLEER in the germline V gene. CDR3 residues: CASSQDVQGSSGNTIYF. DNA of the CDR3: TGCGCCAGCAGCCAAGATGTCCAGGGATCCTCTGGAAACACCATATATTTT.

This chain uses TRBV29-1 with TRBJ2-2; TRBD1 matches 8 bases. The CDR3 covers 17 residues. CDR1 is SQVTM and CDR2 is ANQGSEA in the germline V gene. Trimming removed 4 bases from V and 2 bases from J; junction bases left unmatched: 12. The chain's CDR3 is CSVGVPPGQDNTGELFF. Here the CDR3 DNA reads TGCAGCGTTGGAGTACCCCCGGGACAGGATAACACCGGGGAGCTGTTTTTT.

This sequence joins TRBV27 and TRBJ1-2, with D maybe TRBD1 (5 bases). CDR1 MNHEY and CDR2 SMNVEV come from the germline V gene (reference sequence). This CDR3 contains 15 residues. Deletions cut 0 bases from V and 4 bases from J, with 12 bases between. CDR3 region: CASSLSSREGYGYTF. The DNA of the CDR3 is TGTGCCAGCAGTTTATCTTCCAGGGAGGGCTATGGCTACACCTTC.

V is TRBV18 and J is TRBJ2-7; 7 bases line up with TRBD1. CDR3 length: 14 amino acids. The germline V gene has CDR1 KGHSH and CDR2 LQKENI. With 5 bases clipped from V and 4 bases from J, the junction kept 8 bases outside the gene matches. The CDR3 loop reads CASSERQGVYEQYF. As DNA, the CDR3 is TGTGCCAGCTCAGAGAGACAGGGAGTATACGAGCAGTACTTC.

This clone came up a few times. The CDR3 is CASSYERGGSNEQFF. The CDR3 region has the DNA TGTGCCAGCAGTTACGAGCGGGGAGGAAGCAATGAGCAGTTCTTC. V gene TRBV6-5 combines with J gene TRBJ2-1, with TRBD2 matching 7 bases. CDR1 and CDR2 (germline): MNHEY, SVGAGI. V was pared by 2 bases and J by 6 bases, with 7 bases of the junction left unmatched. The CDR3 has 15 amino acids.

J is TRBJ2-5 and V is TRBV5-6, with 11 bases lining up with TRBD2. The CDR3 contains 19 residues. The V segment lost 3 bases and the J segment 0 bases; nucleotides outside the gene matches: 13. CDR1 and CDR2 from the germline V gene are SGHDT and YYEEEE. CDR3 in amino acids: CASSWAAGTSGVYQETQYF. CDR3 nucleotide sequence: TGTGCCAGCAGCTGGGCGGCCGGGACTAGCGGAGTCTACCAAGAGACCCAGTACTTC.

The chain is built from TRBV29-1 and TRBJ2-3, with D perhaps matching TRBD1 (5 bases). Trimming stripped 6 bases from V and 3 bases from J, with 13 bases between. Germline V CDR1 and CDR2: SQVTM, ANQGSEA. The CDR3 runs to 13 residues. Here the CDR3 reads CSVPPQGTDTQYF. CDR3 DNA: TGCAGCGTCCCCCCCCAGGGTACAGATACGCAGTATTTT.

This clone has a single count. The chain joins TRBV28 to TRBJ2-4, with D perhaps matching TRBD1 (5 bases). Germline values: CDR1 MDHEN, CDR2 SYDVKM. V lost 7 bases and J lost 7, with 17 bases in between. This CDR3 is built from 14 residues. The CDR3 region is CASNSAGIANIQYF. The CDR3, as DNA: TGTGCCAGCAACTCGGCAGGGATCGCGAACATTCAGTACTTC.

V is TRBV4-3 and J is TRBJ1-2, with 9 bases that match TRBD1. This CDR3 has 13 residues. From germline, CDR1 is LGHNA and CDR2 YSLEER. J was trimmed by 7 bases and V by 6 bases; bases with no gene match: 6. The DNA of the CDR3 is TGCGCCAGCAGTCCCGGGACAGGGTTTGGCTACACCTTC. Amino acids: CASSPGTGFGYTF.

This clone was seen once. The rearrangement joins TRBV18 to TRBJ2-7; TRBD1 might be the D (5 bases). Trimming stripped 6 bases from V and 3 bases from J, with 12 bases between. This CDR3 comprises 13 residues. The germline CDR1 and CDR2 sequences are KGHSH and LQKENI. The DNA for the CDR3 is TGTGCCAGCTCTCTGACAGAAGACTACGAGCAGTACTTC. Its protein is CASSLTEDYEQYF.

This rearrangement joins TRBV5-1 to TRBJ1-4, with 7 bases aligning to TRBD1. Germline V gene data show CDR1 as SGHRS and CDR2 as YFSETQ. The CDR3 runs to 18 residues. The ends lost 2 bases at V and 3 bases at J; junction bases unmatched: 13. CDR3 sequence: CASSFARQGSRANEKLFF. The CDR3 coding sequence is TGCGCCAGCAGCTTCGCCCGACAGGGAAGTAGAGCTAATGAAAAACTGTTTTTT.

The chain links TRBV10-3 to TRBJ1-5, with D possibly being TRBD1 (6 bases). The CDR3 has 15 amino acids. The ends were cut back, 5 bases at V and 4 bases at J, with 15 bases in the middle. Germline loops: CDR1 ENHRY, CDR2 SYGVKD. As DNA, the CDR3 is TGTGCCATCAGTCCGGGGGGACAACTAAATCAGCCCCAGCATTTT. Its protein is CAISPGGQLNQPQHF.

This clone has only one observation. The chain couples TRBV28 to TRBJ1-5; no reliable D call. This CDR3 spans 17 amino acids. Germline lookup yields CDR1 MDHEN and CDR2 SYDVKM. Trimming cost V 2 bases and J 0 bases, with 14 bases left between them. In nucleotides, the CDR3 is TGTGCCAGCAGTTTAGTCGAGTCCATCCGTAGCAATCAGCCCCAGCATTTT. It encodes CASSLVESIRSNQPQHF. The full variable domain, in which reference TRBV28 and TRBJ1-5 provide the parts outside the CDR3, is DVKVTQSSRYLVKRTGEKVFLECVQDMDHENMFWYRQDPGLGLRLIYFSYDVKMKEKGDIPEGYSVSREKKERFSLILESASTNQTSMYLCASSLVESIRSNQPQHFGDGTRLSIL.

The rearrangement uses TRBV5-6 and TRBJ1-2; possibly TRBD1 for D (5 bases). Germline V gene sequence: CDR1 SGHDT, CDR2 YYEEEE. V lost 2 bases and J lost 8, with 13 bases in between. The CDR3 is made up of 13 amino acids. The CDR3 bases are TGTGCCAGCAGCTTTTCAGGGATGGGCGGCTACACCTTC. Protein: CASSFSGMGGYTF. Full variable domain (remainder filled in from reference TRBV5-6 and TRBJ1-2): DAGVTQSPTHLIKTRGQQVTLRCSPKSGHDTVSWYQQALGQGPQFIFQYYEEEERQRGNFPDRFSGHQFPNYSSELNVNALLLGDSALYLCASSFSGMGGYTFGSGTRLTVV.

J is TRBJ2-3 and V is TRBV2; D might be TRBD2 (5 bases). Germline loops: CDR1 SNHLY, CDR2 FYNNEI. V was shortened by 3 bases and J by 2 bases, with 12 bases between the two germline ends. There are 15 residues in the CDR3. DNA of the CDR3: TGTGCCAGCAGTGAGGCGGGCAGAGTCACAGATACGCAGTATTTT. It is translated as CASSEAGRVTDTQYF. Looking up the rest from reference TRBV2 and TRBJ2-3 gives the full variable domain: EPEVTQTPSHQVTQMGQEVILRCVPISNHLYFYWYRQILGQKVEFLVSFYNNEISEKSEIFDDQFSVERPDGSNFTLKIRSTKLEDSAMYFCASSEAGRVTDTQYFGPGTRLTVL.

V is TRBV7-8 and J is TRBJ2-2; a weak D match, TRBD1 (5 bases). Germline V gene lookup returns CDR1 SGHVS and CDR2 FQNEAQ. The germline V and J ends were trimmed by 4 bases and 4 bases, with 7 bases remaining between them. The CDR3 has 13 residues. CDR3 loop: CASSSRVTGELFF. The CDR3, as DNA: TGTGCCAGCAGCTCCAGGGTCACCGGGGAGCTGTTTTTT.

This chain joins TRBV7-2 and TRBJ2-5; no reliable D call. This CDR3 is built from 14 residues. Trimming cost V 1 base and J 5 bases, with 11 bases left between them. The germline V gene encodes CDR1 SGHTA and CDR2 FQGNSA. CDR3 DNA: TGTGCCAGCAGCTTAGAGTCGGGTTGGGAGACCCAGTACTTC. It translates to CASSLESGWETQYF.

This chain links TRBV6-6 with TRBJ2-1; D not certain. V lost 6 bases and J 0 bases, leaving 6 bases between the germline ends. The CDR3 is 13 amino acids. The germline V gene encodes CDR1 MNHNY and CDR2 SVGAGI (reference sequence). The CDR3 bases are TGTGCCAGCAGACCCAGCTCCTACAATGAGCAGTTCTTC. Its protein product is CASRPSSYNEQFF.